Following are 26 T cell receptor beta chains from one sample sequenced in a study of control samples from healthy donors and cancer patients. Clones were sequenced by immunoSEQ multiplex PCR, and TCRdb holds only the in-frame ones, with some missing. In the table there are approximately 150,000 clones, roughly 92% of which are singletons. The sequenced material came from blood. The receptors were gathered from a woman in her 30s in good health.

This clone was counted only a few times. The chain has TRBV5-6 and TRBJ1-5, with 9 bases aligning to TRBD1. The CDR3 sequence is 15 residues long. V lost 0 bases and J lost 7; bases outside the gene matches: 5. Germline V gene data show CDR1 as SGHDT and CDR2 as YYEEEE. CDR3 bases: TGTGCCAGCAGCTTGGACAGGGGGCTTAAGCAGCCCCAGCATTTT. This translates into CASSLDRGLKQPQHF.

The sample holds one count of this clone. The J gene is TRBJ2-2, the V gene TRBV19, with a weak D call TRBD2 (6 bases). The CDR3 covers 11 residues. Germline CDR1 LNHDA, CDR2 SQIVND (reference sequence). V dropped 9 bases and J dropped 7 bases, with 9 bases sitting between them. CDR3 sequence (DNA): TGTGCCAGCCGGGGGAGCGGGGAGCTGTTTTTT. Translated, it gives CASRGSGELFF.

This clone was counted between two and nine times. J is TRBJ1-3 and V is TRBV7-9; 7 bases fit TRBD1. Trimming cost V 5 bases and J 7 bases; bases outside gene matches: 8. CDR1 is SEHNR and CDR2 is FQNEAQ in the germline V gene (reference sequence). The CDR3 is made up of 14 amino acids. The CDR3, as DNA: TGTGCCAGCAGCCTATCTACAGGGGACAACACCATATATTTT. It encodes CASSLSTGDNTIYF.

The rearrangement joins TRBV2 to TRBJ2-1; TRBD2 might be the D (6 bases). The V end was cut by 5 bases, the J end by 9 bases, with 11 bases between. CDR3 length: 12 residues. Germline CDR1 SNHLY, CDR2 FYNNEI. DNA for the CDR3: TGTGCCAGCAGTTCCGGGGGTATTGAGCAGTTCTTC. This codes for CASSSGGIEQFF.

V usage is TRBV2 and J usage is TRBJ2-5; TRBD2 is a possible D gene (6 bases). The germline V gene has CDR1 SNHLY and CDR2 FYNNEI. Trimming took off 4 bases at V and 4 bases at J, with 10 bases between the two ends. The CDR3 is 13 residues long. CDR3 residues: CASSVSGLETQYF. CDR3 DNA sequence: TGTGCCAGCAGTGTAAGCGGGCTAGAGACCCAGTACTTC.

The CDR3 DNA reads as TGTGCCAGCAGCCGGACAGGCCTAGCTAATGAAAAACTGTTTTTT. It yields the protein CASSRTGLANEKLFF. The V gene is TRBV28, the J gene TRBJ1-4; TRBD1 agrees at 7 bases. This CDR3 has 15 residues. CDR1 is MDHEN, CDR2 SYDVKM, per germline. After removal of 6 bases from V and 3 bases from J, the junction contained 7 bases not matched to a gene.

V usage is TRBV15 and J usage is TRBJ2-7; TRBD2 might be the D (5 bases). Germline V gives CDR1 LNHNV, CDR2 YYDKDF (reference sequence). V lost 0 bases and J lost 5, with 14 bases in between. The CDR3 runs 15 residues. The CDR3 is CATSRDGKTGDEQYF. The CDR3 region has the DNA TGTGCCACCAGCAGAGATGGAAAGACCGGGGACGAGCAGTACTTC.

V is TRBV13 and J is TRBJ2-5; D unclear. Germline loops: CDR1 PRHDT, CDR2 FYEKMQ (reference sequence). Trimming left V 1 base short and J 0 bases short, with 0 bases between. The CDR3 loop spans 12 amino acids. The chain's CDR3 is CASSLDQETQYF. DNA for the CDR3: TGTGCCAGCAGCTTAGACCAAGAGACCCAGTACTTC.

The rearrangement joins TRBV10-3 to TRBJ1-6; 7 bases line up with TRBD1. In germline, CDR1 is ENHRY, CDR2 SYGVKD. V was clipped by 9 bases and J by 8 bases; unmatched bases: 7. The CDR3 is 13 residues long. This chain's CDR3 is CAIGYRGDSPLHF. The CDR3 region has the DNA TGTGCCATAGGATACAGGGGCGATTCACCCCTCCACTTT.

The chain recombines TRBV4-2 with TRBJ2-1; D gene unclear. Germline lookup yields CDR1 LGHNA and CDR2 YNFKEQ. This CDR3 has 16 residues. The V end was cut by 4 bases, the J end by 2 bases, with 15 bases between. CDR3 sequence: CASSRDEALAYNEQFF. DNA of the CDR3: TGTGCCAGCAGCCGCGATGAGGCCCTTGCCTACAATGAGCAGTTCTTC.

This chain connects TRBV24-1 to TRBJ2-7, with D possibly matching TRBD2 (5 bases). Germline CDR1 and CDR2: KGHDR and SFDVKD. Trimming removed 0 bases from V and 5 bases from J, with 7 bases in between. The CDR3 loop spans 13 amino acids. The CDR3 DNA reads as TGTGCCACCAGTGATTTGGGGAGCCACGAGCAGTACTTC. Amino acid sequence: CATSDLGSHEQYF.

Here the CDR3 reads CAGLDNTEAFF. For the CDR3, the DNA is TGTGCCGGATTGGACAACACTGAAGCTTTCTTT. This chain links TRBV7-8 with TRBJ1-1, with D unresolved. From germline, CDR1 is SGHVS and CDR2 FQNEAQ. This CDR3 region has 11 residues. Trimming removed 11 bases at V and 2 bases at J, with 9 bases between.

The V call is TRBV3-1 (or the pseudogene TRBV3-2), the J call TRBJ1-1, with D perhaps matching TRBD1 (5 bases). Trimming cost V 7 bases and J 8 bases, with 20 bases left between them. This CDR3 contains 14 residues. In germline, CDR1 is LGHDT, CDR2 YNNKEL (reference sequence). CDR3 nucleotides: TGTGCCAGCACCCCGGGGTGGGGCAGTAGGGAAGCTTTCTTT. Translated, it gives CASTPGWGSREAFF.

In its sample, this clone was seen once. The chain recombines TRBV30 with TRBJ2-7, with TRBD2 matching 7 bases. V lost 8 bases, J lost 3 bases, and 4 bases stayed unmatched. The CDR3 has 11 amino acids. Per the germline V gene, CDR1 is GTSNPN and CDR2 is SVGIG (reference sequence). The CDR3 reads CAGRDYYEQYF. The DNA of the CDR3 is TGTGCCGGCCGGGACTACTACGAGCAGTACTTC.

A note on this clone: This same CDR3 is encoded by further DNA sequences in the sample. The chain uses TRBV19 and TRBJ1-5; possibly TRBD1 for D (5 bases). This CDR3 is built from 14 residues. V lost 5 bases and J 4 bases, leaving 12 bases between the germline ends. From germline, CDR1 is LNHDA and CDR2 SQIVND (reference sequence). CDR3 region: CASSLQGGNQPQHF. For the CDR3, the DNA is TGTGCCAGTAGTTTGCAGGGAGGGAATCAGCCCCAGCATTTT.

The chain is built from TRBV5-4 and TRBJ2-1; 8 bases are a match to TRBD2. Unmatched junction bases numbered 5, after V lost 1 base and J lost 2 bases. This CDR3 is 16 amino acids long. Germline V gene data show CDR1 as SGHNT and CDR2 as YYREEE (reference sequence). CDR3 sequence: CASSLQRGTPYNEQFF. Here the CDR3 DNA reads TGTGCCAGCAGCTTGCAGCGGGGGACCCCCTACAATGAGCAGTTCTTC.

J is TRBJ2-1 and V is TRBV5-1; 12 nucleotides align to TRBD2. The length of the CDR3 is 17 residues. Germline V lookup: CDR1 SGHRS, CDR2 YFSETQ. Trimming at V came to 3 bases and at J to 6 bases, leaving 10 bases not matched to a gene. Here the CDR3 reads CASSSGLAGWAGNEQFF. CDR3 nucleotides: TGCGCCAGCAGCTCAGGACTAGCGGGGTGGGCCGGCAATGAGCAGTTCTTC.

This chain uses TRBV30 with TRBJ2-7, with 9 bases identical to TRBD2. V trimming: 0 bases; J trimming: 5 bases; junction bases outside the gene matches: 5. Germline lookup yields CDR1 GTSNPN and CDR2 SVGIG (reference sequence). The CDR3 consists of 14 residues. CDR3: CAWSVSSGSDEQYF. DNA for the CDR3: TGTGCCTGGAGTGTAAGTAGCGGGAGTGACGAGCAGTACTTC.

This sequence joins TRBV5-8 and TRBJ1-1; 8 nucleotides agree with TRBD1. The CDR3 has 14 residues. V lost 3 bases, J lost 3 bases, and 4 bases stayed unmatched. CDR1 is SGHTS and CDR2 is YDEGEE in the germline V gene. CDR3 DNA: TGTGCCAGCAGCTCGGACAGGGCCGACACTGAAGCTTTCTTT. Translated, it gives CASSSDRADTEAFF.

The chain couples TRBV28 to TRBJ2-3, with unresolved D. The CDR3 has 12 amino acids. V lost 4 bases, J lost 5 bases, and 7 bases lay in between. In germline, CDR1 is MDHEN, CDR2 SYDVKM. The CDR3 DNA is TGTGCCAGCAGTTCCCCCATAGATACGCAGTATTTT. Translation: CASSSPIDTQYF.

The chain links TRBV9 to TRBJ2-3; 11 bases match TRBD2. This CDR3 region has 22 residues. CDR1 and CDR2 (germline): SGDLS, YYNGEE. V lost 0 bases and J lost 0; bases outside the gene matches: 18. CDR3 sequence (DNA): TGTGCCAGCAGCGTAGGGGTTAGAGGGCAGCTTAGGACTAGCGGGAGCACAGATACGCAGTATTTT. Translation: CASSVGVRGQLRTSGSTDTQYF.

The V gene is TRBV5-1, the J gene TRBJ1-1, with D unclear. The V end lost 0 bases, the J end lost 3 bases, and 12 bases lay between the germline ends. This CDR3 region has 15 residues. Germline V gene lookup returns CDR1 SGHRS and CDR2 YFSETQ. CDR3 in amino acids: CASSLESGEHTEAFF. The CDR3 region has the DNA TGCGCCAGCAGCTTGGAGTCCGGGGAGCACACTGAAGCTTTCTTT.

The chain is built from TRBV3-1 (or the pseudogene TRBV3-2) and TRBJ2-7; D perhaps matches TRBD2 (6 bases). CDR3 length: 13 residues. Trimming took off 4 bases at V and 3 bases at J, with 10 bases between the two ends. Per germline, CDR1 LGHDT and CDR2 YNNKEL (reference sequence). For the CDR3, the DNA is TGTGCCAGCAGCCTTGGGACTCACTACGAGCAGTACTTC. This encodes CASSLGTHYEQYF.

This chain uses TRBV18 with TRBJ1-1; no definite D call. CDR1 and CDR2 (germline): KGHSH, LQKENI. V lost 1 base and J 3 bases, leaving 6 bases between the germline ends. There are 13 residues in the CDR3. DNA of the CDR3: TGTGCCAGCTCACCACAAGAGTACACTGAAGCTTTCTTT. This encodes CASSPQEYTEAFF. The full variable domain, in which reference TRBV18 and TRBJ1-1 provide the parts outside the CDR3, is NAGVMQNPRHLVRRRGQEARLRCSPMKGHSHVYWYRQLPEEGLKFMVYLQKENIIDESGMPKERFSAEFPKEGPSILRIQQVVRGDSAAYFCASSPQEYTEAFFGQGTRLTVV.

The chain is built from TRBV11-2 and TRBJ1-2; unclear D gene. Trimming took 3 bases from V and 0 from J, leaving 8 bases between them. Germline V gene sequence: CDR1 SGHAT, CDR2 FQNNGV. CDR3 length equals 14 residues. Here the CDR3 DNA reads TGTGCCAGCAGCTTCGACGGAACTAACTATGGCTACACCTTC. This sequence encodes CASSFDGTNYGYTF.

V gene TRBV19 combines with J gene TRBJ2-1; D may be TRBD2 (6 bases). Between the trimmed V and J ends, which lost 5 bases and 0 bases, there was a span of 11 bases. The CDR3 is made up of 15 amino acids. The germline CDR1 and CDR2 sequences are LNHDA and SQIVND (reference sequence). CDR3 sequence: CASSSFGGSYNEQFF. The CDR3 DNA reads TGTGCCAGTAGTTCTTTCGGGGGCTCCTACAATGAGCAGTTCTTC.